The rows below give T cell receptor beta chains drawn from one sample of a study of metastatic and nonmetastatic thyroid tumors. TCRdb reassembled clones from the PCR reads with MiXCR. This sample carries roughly 8,000 clones, less than 35% of them seen once, and the ten largest clones take roughly a tenth. The sample consisted of tumor tissue. The receptors here all came from a female donor with papillary thyroid cancer or a benign thyroid nodule (not recorded which). Some clones in this sample may be carry-over from other donors' samples. The CDR3 runs from the conserved cysteine through the conserved F or W. The D gene is left open where the match is weak. For some rows the clone size is stated as once, few or many, or as a class when expanded; others skip it.

TRBD1,.,TRBV5-1,TRBJ1-2,CASSPEGDRDGYTF,TGCGCCAGCAGCCCGGAGGGGGACAGGGATGGCTACACCTTC
TRBD2,.,TRBV10-3,TRBJ2-1,CAIRPGLAANEQFF,TGTGCCATCAGGCCGGGACTAGCGGCGAATGAGCAGTTCTTC
TRBD1,few,TRBV18,TRBJ2-1,CASSPRRQGGRDEQFF,TGTGCCAGCTCACCACGGAGACAGGGGGGCAGAGATGAGCAGTTCTTC
.,.,TRBV11-2,TRBJ2-1,CASSLKARGRAYNEQFF,TGTGCCAGCAGCTTGAAGGCCAGAGGGAGAGCCTACAATGAGCAGTTCTTC
.,.,TRBV20-1,TRBJ2-2,CSASASWDTGDLFF,TGCAGTGCTAGCGCTAGCTGGGACACCGGGGATCTTTTTTTT
.,many,TRBV19,TRBJ1-4,CASSILGRRANEKLFF,TGTGCCAGTAGTATTCTTGGTCGACGCGCTAATGAAAAACTGTTTTTT
.,medium-sized,TRBV6-6,TRBJ1-1,CASSYSVEAEAFF,TGTGCCAGCAGTTACTCCGTGGAGGCTGAAGCTTTCTTT
.,.,TRBV28,TRBJ1-1,CASSFGTEAFF,TGTGCCAGCAGTTTCGGAACTGAAGCTTTCTTT
TRBD2,medium-sized,TRBV7-9,TRBJ2-1,CASSPYGTSGLGEQFF,TGTGCCAGCAGCCCATACGGGACTAGCGGGCTGGGTGAGCAGTTCTTC
TRBD1,few,TRBV2,TRBJ2-7,CASSEAGQGYF,TGTGCCAGCAGTGAAGCGGGACAGGGCTACTTC
TRBD2,.,TRBV2,TRBJ2-3,CASTPAGSTDTQYF,TGTGCCAGCACCCCAGCGGGGAGCACAGATACGCAGTATTTT
.,.,TRBV7-6,TRBJ2-7,CASSLQGYEQYF,TGTGCCAGCAGTCTACAGGGCTACGAGCAGTACTTC
TRBD1,.,TRBV6-2/TRBV6-3,TRBJ1-5,CASSLTGMGNQPQHF,TGTGCCAGCAGTTTGACAGGGATGGGCAATCAGCCCCAGCATTTT
.,.,TRBV18,TRBJ2-1,CASSTLLGQGNDQFF,TGTGCCAGCTCCACATTACTAGGCCAAGGCAATGATCAGTTCTTC
.,few,TRBV28,TRBJ2-5,CACRSAPEGETQYF,TGTGCCTGCAGAAGCGCCCCCGAGGGAGAGACCCAGTACTTC
.,few,TRBV6-1,TRBJ1-5,CASSVGVEQPQHF,TGTGCCAGCAGTGTGGGGGTAGAGCAGCCCCAGCATTTT
.,medium-sized,TRBV28,TRBJ1-2,CASSWGTTNYGYTF,TGTGCCAGCAGTTGGGGGACCACTAACTATGGCTACACCTTC
TRBD1,.,TRBV5-6,TRBJ1-5,CASSLGTGPQPQHF,TGTGCCAGCAGCTTGGGGACAGGACCTCAGCCCCAGCATTTT
.,many,TRBV7-3,TRBJ2-5,CASSLGSGEETQYF,TGTGCCAGCAGCTTAGGGAGTGGGGAGGAGACCCAGTACTTC
.,once,TRBV30,TRBJ2-1,CAWSVETYNEQFF,TGTGCCTGGAGTGTTGAGACTTACAATGAGCAGTTCTTC
TRBD2,medium-sized,TRBV6-6,TRBJ2-1,CASSYSGLGYNEQFF,TGTGCCAGCAGTTACTCGGGACTAGGGTACAATGAGCAGTTCTTC
TRBD2,.,TRBV3-1,TRBJ2-7,CASSQLAGDYEQYF,TGTGCCAGCAGCCAACTAGCGGGGGACTACGAGCAGTACTTC
TRBD1,.,TRBV5-4,TRBJ2-2,CASSLRTGGYTGELFF,TGTGCCAGCAGCCTCCGGACAGGGGGCTACACCGGGGAGCTGTTTTTT